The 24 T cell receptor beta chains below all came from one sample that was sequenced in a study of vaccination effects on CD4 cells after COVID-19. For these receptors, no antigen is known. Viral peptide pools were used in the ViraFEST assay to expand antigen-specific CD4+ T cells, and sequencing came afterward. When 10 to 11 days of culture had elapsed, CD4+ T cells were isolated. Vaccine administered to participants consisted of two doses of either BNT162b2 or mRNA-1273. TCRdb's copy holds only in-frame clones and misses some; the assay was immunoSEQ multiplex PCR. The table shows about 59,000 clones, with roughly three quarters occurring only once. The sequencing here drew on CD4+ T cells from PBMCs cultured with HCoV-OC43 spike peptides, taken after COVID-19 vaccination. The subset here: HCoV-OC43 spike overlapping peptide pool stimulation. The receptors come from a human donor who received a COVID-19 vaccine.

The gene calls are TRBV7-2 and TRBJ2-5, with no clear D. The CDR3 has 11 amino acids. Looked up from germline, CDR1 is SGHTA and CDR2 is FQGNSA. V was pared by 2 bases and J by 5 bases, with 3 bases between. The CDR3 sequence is CASSLIETQYF. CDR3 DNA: TGTGCCAGCAGCTTAATTGAGACCCAGTACTTC.

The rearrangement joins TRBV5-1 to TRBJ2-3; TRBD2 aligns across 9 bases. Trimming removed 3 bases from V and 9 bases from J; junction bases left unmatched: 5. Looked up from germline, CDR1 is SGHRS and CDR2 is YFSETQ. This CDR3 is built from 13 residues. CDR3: CASSSSSGETQYF. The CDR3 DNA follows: TGCGCCAGCAGCTCCTCTAGCGGGGAAACGCAGTATTTT.

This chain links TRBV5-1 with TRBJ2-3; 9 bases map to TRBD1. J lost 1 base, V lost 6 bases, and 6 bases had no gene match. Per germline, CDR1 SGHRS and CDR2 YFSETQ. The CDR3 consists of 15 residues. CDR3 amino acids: CASNLQGAGTDTQYF. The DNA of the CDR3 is TGCGCCAGCAACCTACAGGGGGCAGGCACAGATACGCAGTATTTT.

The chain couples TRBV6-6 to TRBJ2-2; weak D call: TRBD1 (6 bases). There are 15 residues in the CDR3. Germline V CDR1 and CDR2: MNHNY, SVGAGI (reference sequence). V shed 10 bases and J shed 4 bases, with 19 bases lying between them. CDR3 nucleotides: TGTGCCACCAACCAAGGGGGAATGTTCACCGGGGAGCTGTTTTTT. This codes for CATNQGGMFTGELFF.

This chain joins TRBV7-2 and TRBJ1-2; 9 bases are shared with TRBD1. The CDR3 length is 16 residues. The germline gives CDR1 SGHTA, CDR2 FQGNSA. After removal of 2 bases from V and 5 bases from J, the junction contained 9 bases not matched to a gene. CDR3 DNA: TGTGCCAGCAGCTTAAATACAGGGGGCGGAGGGTATGGCTACACCTTC. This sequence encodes CASSLNTGGGGYGYTF.

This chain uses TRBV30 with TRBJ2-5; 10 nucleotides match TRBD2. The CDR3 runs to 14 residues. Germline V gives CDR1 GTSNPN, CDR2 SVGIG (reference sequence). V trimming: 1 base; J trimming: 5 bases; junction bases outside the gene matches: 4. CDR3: CAWSELAGAETQYF. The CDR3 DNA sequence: TGTGCCTGGAGTGAGCTAGCGGGGGCTGAGACCCAGTACTTC.

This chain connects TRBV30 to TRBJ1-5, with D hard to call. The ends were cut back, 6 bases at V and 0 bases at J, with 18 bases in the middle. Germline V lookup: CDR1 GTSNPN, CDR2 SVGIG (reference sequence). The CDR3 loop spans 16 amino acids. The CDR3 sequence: CACQSGDFNSNQPQHF. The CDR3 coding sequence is TGTGCCTGCCAATCAGGCGACTTTAATAGCAATCAGCCCCAGCATTTT.

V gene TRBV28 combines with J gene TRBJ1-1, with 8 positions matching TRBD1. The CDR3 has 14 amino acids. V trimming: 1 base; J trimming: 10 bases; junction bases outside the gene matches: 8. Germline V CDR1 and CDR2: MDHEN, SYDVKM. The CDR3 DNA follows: TGTGCCAGCAGTTTATCATTCCAGGGGGCGGGAGCTTTCTTT. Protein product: CASSLSFQGAGAFF.

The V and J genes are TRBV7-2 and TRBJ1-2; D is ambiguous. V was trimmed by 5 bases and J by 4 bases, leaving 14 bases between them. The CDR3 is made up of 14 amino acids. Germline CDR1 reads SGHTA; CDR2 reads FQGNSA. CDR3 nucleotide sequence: TGTGCCAGCAGCCCCAGACCAGGACTCTATGGCTACACCTTC. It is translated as CASSPRPGLYGYTF.

CDR3 coding DNA: TGTGCCAGCAGTGAGGGAGGGGCCTATTATGGCTACACCTTC. It specifies CASSEGGAYYGYTF. This sequence joins TRBV6-1 and TRBJ1-2, with D possibly being TRBD1 (5 bases). Germline loops: CDR1 MNHNS, CDR2 SASEGT. The CDR3 runs to 14 residues. Trimming shortened V by 3 bases and J by 5 bases, and 13 bases separated the two germline ends.

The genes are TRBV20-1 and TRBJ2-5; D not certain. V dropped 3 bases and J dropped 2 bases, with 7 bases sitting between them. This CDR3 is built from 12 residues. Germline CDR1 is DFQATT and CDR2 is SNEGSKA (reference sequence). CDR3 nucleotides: TGCAGTGCTAGTTACTTTCAAGAGACCCAGTACTTC. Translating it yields CSASYFQETQYF.

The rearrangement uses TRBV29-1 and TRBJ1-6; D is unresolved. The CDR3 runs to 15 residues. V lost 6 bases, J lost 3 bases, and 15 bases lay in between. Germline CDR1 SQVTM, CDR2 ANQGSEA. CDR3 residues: CSVADGLSYNSPLHF. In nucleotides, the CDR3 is TGCAGCGTGGCCGACGGACTGAGCTATAATTCACCCCTCCACTTT.

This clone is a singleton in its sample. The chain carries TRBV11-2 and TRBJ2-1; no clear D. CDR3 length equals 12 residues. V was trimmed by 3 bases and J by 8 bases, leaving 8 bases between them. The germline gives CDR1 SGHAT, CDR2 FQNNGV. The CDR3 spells CASSFYRDEQFF. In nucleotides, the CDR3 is TGTGCCAGCAGCTTTTACCGGGATGAGCAGTTCTTC.

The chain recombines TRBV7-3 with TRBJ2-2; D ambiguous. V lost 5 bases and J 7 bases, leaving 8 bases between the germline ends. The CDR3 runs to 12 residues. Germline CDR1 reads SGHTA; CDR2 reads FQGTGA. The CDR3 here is CASSLPGGELFF. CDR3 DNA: TGTGCCAGCAGCCTCCCAGGCGGGGAGCTGTTTTTT.

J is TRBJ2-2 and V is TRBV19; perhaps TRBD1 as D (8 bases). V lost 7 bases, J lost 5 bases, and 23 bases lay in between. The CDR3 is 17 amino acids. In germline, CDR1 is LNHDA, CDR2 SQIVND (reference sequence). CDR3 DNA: TGTGCCAGTACCCCTGACCTGCGGGGGACAGGTACCGGGGAGCTGTTTTTT. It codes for CASTPDLRGTGTGELFF. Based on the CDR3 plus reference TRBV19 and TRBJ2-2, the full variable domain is DGGITQSPKYLFRKEGQNVTLSCEQNLNHDAMYWYRQDPGQGLRLIYYSQIVNDFQKGDIAEGYSVSREKKESFPLTVTSAQKNPTAFYLCASTPDLRGTGTGELFFGEGSRLTVL.

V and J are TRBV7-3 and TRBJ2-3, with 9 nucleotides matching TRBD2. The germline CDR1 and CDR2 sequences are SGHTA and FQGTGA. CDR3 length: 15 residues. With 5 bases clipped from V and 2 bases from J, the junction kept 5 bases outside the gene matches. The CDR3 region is CASSPSGAITDTQYF. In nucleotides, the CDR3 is TGTGCCAGCAGCCCTAGCGGGGCCATCACAGATACGCAGTATTTT.

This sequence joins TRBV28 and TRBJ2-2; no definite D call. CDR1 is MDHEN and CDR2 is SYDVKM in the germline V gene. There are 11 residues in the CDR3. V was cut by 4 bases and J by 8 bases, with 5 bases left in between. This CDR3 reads CASSSPGELFF. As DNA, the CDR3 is TGTGCCAGCAGTTCCCCGGGGGAGCTGTTTTTT.

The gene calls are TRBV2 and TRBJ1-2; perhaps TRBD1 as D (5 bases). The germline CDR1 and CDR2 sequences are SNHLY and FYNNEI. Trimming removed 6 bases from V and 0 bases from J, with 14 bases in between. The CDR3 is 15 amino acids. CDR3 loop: CASSRGLGPNYGYTF. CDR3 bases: TGTGCCAGCAGCCGCGGCCTGGGACCTAACTATGGCTACACCTTC.

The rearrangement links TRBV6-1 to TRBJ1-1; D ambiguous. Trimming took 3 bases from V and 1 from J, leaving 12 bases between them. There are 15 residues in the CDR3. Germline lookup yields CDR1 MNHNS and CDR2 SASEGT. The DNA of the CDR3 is TGTGCCAGCAGTGACATGGGCAGACCGAACACTGAAGCTTTCTTT. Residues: CASSDMGRPNTEAFF.

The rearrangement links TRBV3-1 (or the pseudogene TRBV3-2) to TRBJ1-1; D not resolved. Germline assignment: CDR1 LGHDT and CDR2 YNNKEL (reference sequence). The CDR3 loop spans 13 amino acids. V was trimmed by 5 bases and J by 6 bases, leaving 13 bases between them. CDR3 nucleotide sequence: TGTGCCAGCAGCGGTAAAGGGTGGGCTGAAGCTTTCTTT. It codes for CASSGKGWAEAFF.

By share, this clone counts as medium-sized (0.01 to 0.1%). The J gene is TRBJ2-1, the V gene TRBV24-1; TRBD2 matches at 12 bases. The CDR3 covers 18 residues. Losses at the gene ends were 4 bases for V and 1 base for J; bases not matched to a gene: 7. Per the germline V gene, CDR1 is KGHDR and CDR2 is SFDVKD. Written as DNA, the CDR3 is TGTGCCACCAGTGACCCAAGACTAGCGGGGGCTTCCTACAATGAGCAGTTCTTC. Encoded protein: CATSDPRLAGASYNEQFF.

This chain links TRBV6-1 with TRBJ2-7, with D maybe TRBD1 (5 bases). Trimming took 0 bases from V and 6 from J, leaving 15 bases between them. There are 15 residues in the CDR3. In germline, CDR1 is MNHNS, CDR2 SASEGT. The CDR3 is CASSEAGRVTGEQYV. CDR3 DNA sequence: TGTGCCAGCAGTGAAGCCGGCAGGGTAACGGGCGAGCAGTACGTC.

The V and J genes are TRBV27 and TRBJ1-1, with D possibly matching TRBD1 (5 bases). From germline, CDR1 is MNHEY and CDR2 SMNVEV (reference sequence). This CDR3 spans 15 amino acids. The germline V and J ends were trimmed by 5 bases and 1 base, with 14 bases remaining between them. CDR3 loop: CASSPQGRANTEAFF. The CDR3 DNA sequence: TGTGCCAGCAGTCCCCAGGGCAGAGCGAACACTGAAGCTTTCTTT.

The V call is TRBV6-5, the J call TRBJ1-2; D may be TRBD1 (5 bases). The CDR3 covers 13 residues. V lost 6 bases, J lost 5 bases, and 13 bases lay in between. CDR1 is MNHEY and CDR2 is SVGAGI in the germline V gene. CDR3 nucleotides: TGTGCCAGCAGCTGGGACCGACTTTATGGCTACACCTTC. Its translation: CASSWDRLYGYTF.